This is a list of T cell receptor beta chains from one sample in a study of blood T cell repertoires in COVID-19. The table came from immunoSEQ multiplex PCR; TCRdb's copy has only in-frame clones and leaves some out. The sample holds under 150,000 clones; around 83% are singletons and the top ten take roughly 5.7%. Material for sequencing was PBMCs or T cells enriched from blood (not recorded which). Receptor source: a woman between 45 and 65 years old who had been exposed to COVID-19. The CDR3 runs from the conserved cysteine through the conserved F or W. Each record gives: J gene, D gene, V gene, clone size, CDR3 DNA, CDR3 protein. A D gene is named only where the DNA matches it firmly. Where a row states a size, it is once, few, many or the class of an expanded clone; other rows omit it.

j_call: TRBJ1-2
d_call: .
v_call: TRBV7-9
clone_size: .
cdr3_nt: TGTGCCAGCAGCGACACAAAACGAGCTAACTATGGCTACACCTTC
cdr3_aa: CASSDTKRANYGYTF

j_call: TRBJ1-5
d_call: .
v_call: TRBV6-5
clone_size: .
cdr3_nt: TGTGCCAGCCGGACAGATAGCAATCAGCCCCAGCATTTT
cdr3_aa: CASRTDSNQPQHF

j_call: TRBJ2-2
d_call: .
v_call: TRBV2
clone_size: .
cdr3_nt: TGTGCCAGCAGTGTAGACAGACACACCGGGGAGCTGTTTTTT
cdr3_aa: CASSVDRHTGELFF

j_call: TRBJ1-2
d_call: TRBD1
v_call: TRBV27
clone_size: .
cdr3_nt: TGTGCCAGCAGTTTTCTCGGACAGGGCCAAGGCAAGGACTATGGCTACACCTTC
cdr3_aa: CASSFLGQGQGKDYGYTF

j_call: TRBJ2-1
d_call: .
v_call: TRBV6-5
clone_size: .
cdr3_nt: TGTGCCAGCAGTTACGCGGCGGAACGCTCCTACAATGAGCAGTTCTTC
cdr3_aa: CASSYAAERSYNEQFF

j_call: TRBJ2-1
d_call: TRBD1
v_call: TRBV4-2
clone_size: .
cdr3_nt: TGTGCCAGCAGCCAAGTAGCGTCGGGACAGGACGACATTAGCTCCTACAATGAGCAGTTCTTC
cdr3_aa: CASSQVASGQDDISSYNEQFF

j_call: TRBJ1-3
d_call: TRBD1
v_call: TRBV15
clone_size: many
cdr3_nt: TGTGCCACCAGCAGAGGGGCCGGGACAGGGGGAAACACCATATATTTT
cdr3_aa: CATSRGAGTGGNTIYF

j_call: TRBJ1-5
d_call: .
v_call: TRBV29-1
clone_size: .
cdr3_nt: TGCAGCGTTAAGGGAGGGCCCGGTCAGCCCCAGCATTTT
cdr3_aa: CSVKGGPGQPQHF

j_call: TRBJ1-5
d_call: .
v_call: TRBV6-2/TRBV6-3
clone_size: few
cdr3_nt: TGTGCCAGCAGTTCCCAGGGAATGGGCAATCAGCCCCAGCATTTT
cdr3_aa: CASSSQGMGNQPQHF

j_call: TRBJ2-1
d_call: .
v_call: TRBV12-3/TRBV12-4
clone_size: .
cdr3_nt: TGTGCCAGCAGTTTAGCGGGAGAGAGTGAGCAGTTCTTC
cdr3_aa: CASSLAGESEQFF

j_call: TRBJ1-1
d_call: .
v_call: TRBV5-5
clone_size: .
cdr3_nt: TGTGCCAGCAGCTTGGTTGCAGGGCAGAACACTGAAGCTTTCTTT
cdr3_aa: CASSLVAGQNTEAFF